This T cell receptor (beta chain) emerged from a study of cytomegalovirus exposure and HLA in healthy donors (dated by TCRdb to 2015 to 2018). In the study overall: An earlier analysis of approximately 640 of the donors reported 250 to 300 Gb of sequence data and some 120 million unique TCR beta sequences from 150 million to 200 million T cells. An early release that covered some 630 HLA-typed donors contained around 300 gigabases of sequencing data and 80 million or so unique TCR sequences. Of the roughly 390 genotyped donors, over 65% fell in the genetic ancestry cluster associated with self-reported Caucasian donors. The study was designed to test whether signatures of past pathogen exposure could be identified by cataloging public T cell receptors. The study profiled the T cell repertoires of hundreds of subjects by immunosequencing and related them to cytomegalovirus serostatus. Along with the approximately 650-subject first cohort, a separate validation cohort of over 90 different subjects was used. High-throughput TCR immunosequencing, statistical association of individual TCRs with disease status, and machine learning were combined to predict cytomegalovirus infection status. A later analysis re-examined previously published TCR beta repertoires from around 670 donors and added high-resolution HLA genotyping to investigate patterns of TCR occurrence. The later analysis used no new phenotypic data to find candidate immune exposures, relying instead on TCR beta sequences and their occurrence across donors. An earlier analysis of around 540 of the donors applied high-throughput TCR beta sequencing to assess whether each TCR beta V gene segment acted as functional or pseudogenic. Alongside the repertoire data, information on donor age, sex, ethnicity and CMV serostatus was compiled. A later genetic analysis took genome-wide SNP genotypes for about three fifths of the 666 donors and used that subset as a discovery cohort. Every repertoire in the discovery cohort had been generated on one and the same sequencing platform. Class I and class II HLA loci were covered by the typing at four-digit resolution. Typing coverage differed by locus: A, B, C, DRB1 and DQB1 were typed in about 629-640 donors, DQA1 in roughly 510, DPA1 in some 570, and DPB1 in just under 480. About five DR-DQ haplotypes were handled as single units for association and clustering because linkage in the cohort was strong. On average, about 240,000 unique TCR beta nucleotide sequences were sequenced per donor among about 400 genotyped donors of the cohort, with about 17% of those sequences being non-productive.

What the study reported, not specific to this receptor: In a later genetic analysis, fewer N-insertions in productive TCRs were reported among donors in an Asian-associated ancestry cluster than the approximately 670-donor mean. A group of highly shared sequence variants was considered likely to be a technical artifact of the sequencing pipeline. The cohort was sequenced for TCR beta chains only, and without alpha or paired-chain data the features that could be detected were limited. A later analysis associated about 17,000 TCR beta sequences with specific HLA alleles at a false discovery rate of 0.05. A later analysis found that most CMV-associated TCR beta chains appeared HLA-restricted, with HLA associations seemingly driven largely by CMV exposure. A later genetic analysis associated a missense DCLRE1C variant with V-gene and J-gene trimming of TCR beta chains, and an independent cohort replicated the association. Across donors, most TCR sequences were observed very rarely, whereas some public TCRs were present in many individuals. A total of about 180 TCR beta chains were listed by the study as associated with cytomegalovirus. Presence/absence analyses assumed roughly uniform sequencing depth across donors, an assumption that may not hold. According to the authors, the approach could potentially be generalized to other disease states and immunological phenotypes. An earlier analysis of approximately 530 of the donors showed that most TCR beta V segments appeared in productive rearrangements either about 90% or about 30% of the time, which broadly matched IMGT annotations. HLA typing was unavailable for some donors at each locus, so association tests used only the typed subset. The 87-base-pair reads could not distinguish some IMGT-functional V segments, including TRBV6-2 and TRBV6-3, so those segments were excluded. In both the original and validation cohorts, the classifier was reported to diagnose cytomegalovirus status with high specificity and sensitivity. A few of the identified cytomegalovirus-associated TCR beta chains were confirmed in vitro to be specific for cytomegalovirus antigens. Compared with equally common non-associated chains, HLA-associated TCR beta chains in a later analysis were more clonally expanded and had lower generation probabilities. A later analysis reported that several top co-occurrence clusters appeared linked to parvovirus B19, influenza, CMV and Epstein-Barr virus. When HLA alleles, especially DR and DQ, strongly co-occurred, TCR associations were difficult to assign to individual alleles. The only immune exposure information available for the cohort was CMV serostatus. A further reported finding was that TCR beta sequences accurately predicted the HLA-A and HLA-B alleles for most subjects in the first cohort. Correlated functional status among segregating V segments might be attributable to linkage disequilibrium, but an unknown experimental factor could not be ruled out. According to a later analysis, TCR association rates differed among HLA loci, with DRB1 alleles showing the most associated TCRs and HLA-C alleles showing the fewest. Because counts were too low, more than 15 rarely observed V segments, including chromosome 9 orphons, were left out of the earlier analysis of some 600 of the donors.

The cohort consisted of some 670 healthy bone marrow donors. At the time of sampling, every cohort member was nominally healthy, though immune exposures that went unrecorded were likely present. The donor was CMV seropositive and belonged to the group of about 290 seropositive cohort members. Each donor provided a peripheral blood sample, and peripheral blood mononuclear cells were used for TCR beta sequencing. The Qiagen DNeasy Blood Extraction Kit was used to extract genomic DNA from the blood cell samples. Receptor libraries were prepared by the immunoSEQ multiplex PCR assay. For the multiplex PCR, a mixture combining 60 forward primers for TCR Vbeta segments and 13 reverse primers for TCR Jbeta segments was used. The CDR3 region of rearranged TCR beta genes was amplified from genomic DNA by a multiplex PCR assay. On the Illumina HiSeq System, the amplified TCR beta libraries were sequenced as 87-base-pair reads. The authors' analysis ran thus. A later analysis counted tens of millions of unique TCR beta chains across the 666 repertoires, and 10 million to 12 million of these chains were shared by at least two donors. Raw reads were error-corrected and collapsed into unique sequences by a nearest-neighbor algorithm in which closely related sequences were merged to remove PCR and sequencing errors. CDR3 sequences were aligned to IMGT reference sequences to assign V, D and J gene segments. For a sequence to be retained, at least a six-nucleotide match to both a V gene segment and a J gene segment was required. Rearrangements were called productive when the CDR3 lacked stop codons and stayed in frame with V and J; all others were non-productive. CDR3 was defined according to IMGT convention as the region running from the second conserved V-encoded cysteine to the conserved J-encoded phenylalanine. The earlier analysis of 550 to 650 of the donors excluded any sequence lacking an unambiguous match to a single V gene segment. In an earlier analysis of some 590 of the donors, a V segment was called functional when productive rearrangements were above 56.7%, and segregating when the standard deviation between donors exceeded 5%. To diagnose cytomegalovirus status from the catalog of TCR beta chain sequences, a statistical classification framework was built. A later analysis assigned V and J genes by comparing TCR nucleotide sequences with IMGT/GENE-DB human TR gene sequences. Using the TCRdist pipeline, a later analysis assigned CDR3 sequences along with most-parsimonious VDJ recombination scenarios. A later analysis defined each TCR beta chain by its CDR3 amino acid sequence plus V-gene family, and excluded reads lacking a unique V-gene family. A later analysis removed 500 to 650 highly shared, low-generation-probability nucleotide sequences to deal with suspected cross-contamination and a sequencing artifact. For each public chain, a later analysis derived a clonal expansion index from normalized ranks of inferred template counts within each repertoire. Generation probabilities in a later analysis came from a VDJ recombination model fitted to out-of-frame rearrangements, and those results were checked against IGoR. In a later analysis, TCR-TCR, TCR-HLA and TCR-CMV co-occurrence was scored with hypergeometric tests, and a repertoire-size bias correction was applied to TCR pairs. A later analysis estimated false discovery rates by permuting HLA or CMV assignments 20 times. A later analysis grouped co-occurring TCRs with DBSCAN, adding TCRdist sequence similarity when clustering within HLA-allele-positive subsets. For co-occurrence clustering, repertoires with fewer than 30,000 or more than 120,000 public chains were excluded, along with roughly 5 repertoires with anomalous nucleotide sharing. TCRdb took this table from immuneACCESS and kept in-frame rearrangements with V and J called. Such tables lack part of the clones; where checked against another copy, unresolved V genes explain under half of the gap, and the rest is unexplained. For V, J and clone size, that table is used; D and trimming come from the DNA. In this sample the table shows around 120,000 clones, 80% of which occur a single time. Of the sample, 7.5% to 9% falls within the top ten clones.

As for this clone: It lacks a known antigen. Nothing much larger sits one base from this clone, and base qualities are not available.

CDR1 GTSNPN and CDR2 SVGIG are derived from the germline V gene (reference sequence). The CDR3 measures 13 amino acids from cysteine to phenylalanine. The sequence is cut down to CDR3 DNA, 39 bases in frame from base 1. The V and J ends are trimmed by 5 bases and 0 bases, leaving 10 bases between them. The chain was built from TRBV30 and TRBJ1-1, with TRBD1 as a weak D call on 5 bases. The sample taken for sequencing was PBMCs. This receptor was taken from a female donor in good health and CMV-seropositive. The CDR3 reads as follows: CAWGRGVNTEAFF. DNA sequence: TGTGCCTGGGGACGGGGGGTGAACACTGAAGCTTTCTTT.